Below, one TCR beta chain is given with its context. Its antigen is undetermined. Data came from immunoSEQ multiplex PCR; TCRdb stores just in-frame clones and leaves some out. The sample yields roughly 2,300,000 clones, 85% to 95% seen once. The entry originates in a study of shared clonotypes between healthy human individuals. The CDR3 contains 14 residues. V dropped 2 bases and J dropped 2; count of bases not matched to a gene: 3. Per the germline V gene, CDR1 is SEHNR and CDR2 is FQNEAQ (reference sequence). Study outcomes and limitations: In a handful of donors, around 4.8% of naive CD4 clonotypes appeared in common. Researchers sampled blood only, noting tissue repertoires likely differ. The study found lower generation probabilities in non-shared clonotypes than in those shared by all four donors.

The sequenced sample was naive CD4+ T cells from PBMCs. Stated subset: CD45RA+ positively selected. The chain employs TRBV7-9 and TRBJ2-7; 7 nucleotides align to TRBD2. This TCR was recovered from a man younger than 35 in good health. Some clones in this sample may be carry-over from other donors' samples. The CDR3 here is CASSLTSVTYEQYF. The CDR3 DNA reads TGTGCCAGCAGCTTAACTAGCGTAACCTACGAGCAGTACTTC.